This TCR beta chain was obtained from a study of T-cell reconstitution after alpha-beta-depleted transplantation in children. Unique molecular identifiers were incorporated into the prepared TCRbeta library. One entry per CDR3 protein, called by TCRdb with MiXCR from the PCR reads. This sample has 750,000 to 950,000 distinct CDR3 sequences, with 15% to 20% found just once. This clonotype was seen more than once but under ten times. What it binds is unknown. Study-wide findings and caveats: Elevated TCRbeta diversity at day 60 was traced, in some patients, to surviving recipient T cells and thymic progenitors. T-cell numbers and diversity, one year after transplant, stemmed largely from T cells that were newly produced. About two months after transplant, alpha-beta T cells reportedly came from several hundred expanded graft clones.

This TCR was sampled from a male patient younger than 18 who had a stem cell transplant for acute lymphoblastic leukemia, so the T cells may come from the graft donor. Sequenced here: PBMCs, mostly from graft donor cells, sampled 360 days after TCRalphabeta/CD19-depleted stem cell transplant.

The CDR3 loop reads CASRGAVFNTGELFF. The CDR3 DNA reads TGTGCCAGCAGGGGGGCCGTTTTTAACACCGGGGAGCTGTTTTTT. The chain recombines TRBV6-1 with TRBJ2-2; possible D gene TRBD1, 6 bases. Germline assignment: CDR1 MNHNS and CDR2 SASEGT. CDR3 length equals 15 residues. Trimming took off 6 bases at V and 2 bases at J, with 13 bases between the two ends.